This T cell receptor beta chain came from a study of cytomegalovirus exposure and HLA in healthy donors. Amplification used 60 Vbeta primers and 13 Jbeta primers. The method was immunoSEQ multiplex PCR; TCRdb's version includes in-frame clones alone and lacks a portion of them. The profile shows approximately 140,000 clones, around 59% of them singletons. Germline CDR1 SGHNT, CDR2 YYREEE (reference sequence). The trim removed 3 bases at V and 4 bases at J, leaving 4 bases unmatched. This CDR3 is 15 amino acids long. The sequencing sample was made of PBMCs. This TCR came from a male donor in good health and CMV-seronegative. V and J are TRBV5-4 and TRBJ1-6, with 7 bases that match TRBD1. The CDR3 DNA is TGTGCCAGCAGCTCGGGGACAGCATATAATTCACCCCTCCACTTT. It codes for CASSSGTAYNSPLHF.